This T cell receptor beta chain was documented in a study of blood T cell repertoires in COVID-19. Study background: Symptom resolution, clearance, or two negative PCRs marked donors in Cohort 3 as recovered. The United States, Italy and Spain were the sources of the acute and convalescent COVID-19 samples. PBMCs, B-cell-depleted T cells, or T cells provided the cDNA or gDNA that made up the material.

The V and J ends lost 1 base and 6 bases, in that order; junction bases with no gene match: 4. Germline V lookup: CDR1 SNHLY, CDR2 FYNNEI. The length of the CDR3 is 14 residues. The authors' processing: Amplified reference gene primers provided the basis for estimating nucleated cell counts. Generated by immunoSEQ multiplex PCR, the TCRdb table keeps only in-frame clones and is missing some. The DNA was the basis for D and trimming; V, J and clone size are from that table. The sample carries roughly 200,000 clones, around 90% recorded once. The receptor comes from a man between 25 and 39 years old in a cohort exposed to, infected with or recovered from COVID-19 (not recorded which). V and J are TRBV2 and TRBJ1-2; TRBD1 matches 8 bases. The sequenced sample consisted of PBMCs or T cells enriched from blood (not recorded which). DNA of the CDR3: TGTGCCAGCAGTGAAGTCGACAGGGGTAATGGCTACACCTTC. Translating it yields CASSEVDRGNGYTF.